This section outlines one TCR beta chain sequence together with its context. This record comes from a study of T-cell reconstitution after alpha-beta-depleted transplantation in children. V was clipped by 1 base and J by 8 bases, with 15 bases between them. Germline V gives CDR1 SGHRS, CDR2 YFSETQ. The CDR3 totals 14 residues. Preparing the TCRbeta library involved the use of unique molecular identifiers. Each CDR3 protein is one row after TCRdb ran MiXCR on the PCR reads. The sample includes a few hundred thousand distinct CDR3 sequences, about 10% of them seen just once. The sequence came from a human donor who donated a stem cell graft to a child with SCID. The sample consisted of PBMCs from the stem cell graft donor, taken from the stem cell graft. V gene TRBV5-1 combines with J gene TRBJ1-1, with D maybe TRBD1 (5 bases). The CDR3 coding sequence is TGCGCCAGCAGCTTGAAGACAGCCCTAGGGGAAGCTTTCTTT. As protein: CASSLKTALGEAFF.